These T cell receptor beta chains were read from a single sample in a study of T cell responses to AZD1222 COVID-19 vaccine. Assay: immunoSEQ multiplex PCR; the TCRdb copy retains only in-frame clones and omits some. The sample gives over 65,000 clones, 75% to 90% of which show up once; 5% to 6% is in the top ten. The sequencing used peripheral blood, collected on day 0 of AZD1222 vaccination. These receptors all stem from an adult in good health. The CDR3 runs from the conserved cysteine through the conserved F or W.

TRBJ2-2	TRBV2	CASRSRRGDTGELFF
TRBJ1-1	TRBV7-2	CASSLRSQGVNTEAFF
TRBJ1-5	TRBV6-5	CASSLVDRGNQPQHF
TRBJ1-2	TRBV19	CASSSHRGIGADYGYTF
TRBJ2-2	TRBV3-1/TRBV3-2	CASSQELGGTGELFF
TRBJ2-1	TRBV19	CASSTPGGPRRSEQFF
TRBJ1-6	TRBV11-3	CASSSSTGNSPLHF
TRBJ2-3	TRBV20-1	CSARIPDTQYF
TRBJ1-1	TRBV6-1	CASSDFGQLTLPNTEAFF
TRBJ2-2	TRBV6-5	CASSYSYVGELFF
TRBJ2-3	TRBV5-8	CASSLGGQGTDTQYF
TRBJ1-4	TRBV7-8	CASSLVGGFDEKLFF
TRBJ1-5	TRBV10-3	CAISESTGRQPQHF
TRBJ1-5	TRBV7-9	CASSPPGQDQPQHF